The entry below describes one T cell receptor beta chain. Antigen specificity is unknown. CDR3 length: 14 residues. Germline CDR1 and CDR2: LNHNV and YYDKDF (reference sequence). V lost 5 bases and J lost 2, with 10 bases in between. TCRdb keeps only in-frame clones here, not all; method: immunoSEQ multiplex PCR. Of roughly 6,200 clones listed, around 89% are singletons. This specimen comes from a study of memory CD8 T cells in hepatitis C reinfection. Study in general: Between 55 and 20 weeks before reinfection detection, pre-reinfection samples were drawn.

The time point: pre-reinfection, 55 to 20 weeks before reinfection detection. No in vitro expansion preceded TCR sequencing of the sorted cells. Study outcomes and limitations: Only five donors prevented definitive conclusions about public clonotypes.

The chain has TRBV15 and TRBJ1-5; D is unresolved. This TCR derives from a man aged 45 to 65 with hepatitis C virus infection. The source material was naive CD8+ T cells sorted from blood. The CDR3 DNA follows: TGTGCCACCAGCGGGAGGGTTGGCAATCAGCCCCAGCATTTT. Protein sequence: CATSGRVGNQPQHF.